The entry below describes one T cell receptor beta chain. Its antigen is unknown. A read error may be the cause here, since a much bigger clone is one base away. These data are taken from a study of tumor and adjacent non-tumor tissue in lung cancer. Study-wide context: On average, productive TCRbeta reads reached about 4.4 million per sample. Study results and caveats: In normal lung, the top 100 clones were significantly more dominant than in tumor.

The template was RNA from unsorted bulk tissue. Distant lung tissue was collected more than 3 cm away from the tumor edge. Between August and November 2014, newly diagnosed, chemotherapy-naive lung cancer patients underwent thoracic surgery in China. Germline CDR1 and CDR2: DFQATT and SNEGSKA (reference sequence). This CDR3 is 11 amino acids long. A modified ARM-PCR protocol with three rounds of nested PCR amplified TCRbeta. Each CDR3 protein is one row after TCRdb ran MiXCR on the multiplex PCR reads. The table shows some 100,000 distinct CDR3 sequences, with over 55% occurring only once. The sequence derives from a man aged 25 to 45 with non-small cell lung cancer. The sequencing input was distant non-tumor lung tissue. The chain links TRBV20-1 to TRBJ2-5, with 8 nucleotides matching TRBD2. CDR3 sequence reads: CSMREAGTQYF. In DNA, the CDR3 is TGCTCAATGCGGGAGGCGGGCACCCAGTACTTC.